The present TCR beta chain was sequenced within a study of T cells after posttransplantation cyclophosphamide. Data came from immunoSEQ multiplex PCR; TCRdb stores just in-frame clones and leaves some out. Among about 1,300 clones listed, roughly 71% were seen once. This clone was observed a handful of times. The antigen remains undetermined. General observations from the study: Blood and skin or GI T cell repertoires showed limited TRB overlap.

CDR3 length: 19 amino acids. Trimming at V came to 2 bases and at J to 4 bases, leaving 16 bases not matched to a gene. Per the germline V gene, CDR1 is MGHRA and CDR2 is YSYEKL. On the day of bone marrow donation, the related graft donor provided peripheral blood. The chain links TRBV4-1 to TRBJ1-1, with 10 bases identical to TRBD1. Sequenced input: memory CD8+ T cells sorted from blood. The clonotype originates from a man aged 50 to 59 in good health, CMV-negative, and a related stem cell transplant donor. The DNA of the CDR3 is TGCGCCAGCAGCCAACTTTCCATAGGGGACAGGGGCCAGGGCACTGAAGCTTTCTTT. Its translation: CASSQLSIGDRGQGTEAFF.